One sample yielded the 28 T cell receptor beta chains listed below, sequenced in a study of blood T cells in healthy people across ages. Primed by a sample-barcoded 5' primer and a J-beta primer mix, a second PCR proceeded for 7 to 11 cycles. TCRdb fed the 5' RACE reads into MiXCR, producing one record per CDR3 protein. Of 1.5 million to 1.9 million distinct CDR3 sequences detected, under 55% appear once; the ten largest clones hold over 3.5%. Sequences were obtained from blood. The receptors stem from a woman under 30 in good health.

This chain uses TRBV7-9 with TRBJ1-4; D gene unclear. The germline V gene has CDR1 SEHNR and CDR2 FQNEAQ (reference sequence). This CDR3 contains 13 residues. The V end lost 8 bases, the J end lost 0 bases, and 7 bases lay between the germline ends. Written as DNA, the CDR3 is TGTGCCAGCGAGCGGTCAACTAATGAAAAACTGTTTTTT. It codes for CASERSTNEKLFF.

A few counts support this clonotype. The chain couples TRBV20-1 to TRBJ2-7, with 12 bases lining up with TRBD1. The germline CDR1 and CDR2 sequences are DFQATT and SNEGSKA (reference sequence). The CDR3 is 16 residues long. Losses at the gene ends were 0 bases for V and 4 bases for J; bases not matched to a gene: 7. This CDR3 reads CSARDMGQGAGYEQYF. The CDR3, as DNA: TGCAGTGCTAGAGATATGGGACAGGGGGCAGGGTACGAGCAGTACTTC.

The V call is TRBV18, the J call TRBJ1-1, with D possibly being TRBD1 (6 bases). The V end was cut by 5 bases, the J end by 3 bases, with 13 bases between. This CDR3 region has 14 residues. Germline V CDR1 and CDR2: KGHSH, LQKENI. The CDR3 protein is CASSAGAPDTEAFF. For the CDR3, the DNA is TGTGCCAGCTCAGCGGGGGCGCCGGACACTGAAGCTTTCTTT.

The chain carries TRBV5-1 and TRBJ2-1; the match to TRBD1 covers 8 bases. Germline V CDR1 and CDR2: SGHRS, YFSETQ. CDR3 length: 15 amino acids. Unmatched junction bases numbered 4, after V lost 0 bases and J lost 5 bases. CDR3 sequence (DNA): TGCGCCAGCAGCTTGGTAGGGACAGGCGACAATGAGCAGTTCTTC. It yields the protein CASSLVGTGDNEQFF.

This clonotype turned up a few times. This rearrangement joins TRBV29-1 to TRBJ1-2, with no clear D. Germline V gives CDR1 SQVTM, CDR2 ANQGSEA. Trimming cost V 4 bases and J 5 bases, with 11 bases left between them. The length of the CDR3 is 12 residues. CDR3 nucleotide sequence: TGCAGCGTTGCAGCAGGCGGGTATGGCTACACCTTC. The encoded protein is CSVAAGGYGYTF.

The chain joins TRBV10-3 to TRBJ2-1; TRBD1 matches at 8 bases. Per germline, CDR1 ENHRY and CDR2 SYGVKD. V lost 4 bases and J lost 2; bases outside the gene matches: 13. CDR3 length: 18 amino acids. CDR3 residues: CAISGDRGRNSPYNEQFF. DNA for the CDR3: TGTGCCATCAGTGGCGACAGGGGCCGTAACTCCCCCTACAATGAGCAGTTCTTC.

The chain has TRBV14 and TRBJ2-1, with D hard to call. The CDR3 length is 11 residues. V was cut by 0 bases and J by 11 bases, with 5 bases left in between. Germline V lookup: CDR1 SGHDN, CDR2 FVKESK. CDR3 loop: CASSQDSQQFF. The CDR3 bases are TGTGCCAGCAGCCAAGATTCACAGCAGTTCTTC.

The genes are TRBV20-1 and TRBJ1-4; no definite D call. Trimming stripped 0 bases from V and 0 bases from J, with 8 bases between. The CDR3 consists of 15 residues. The V gene's germline CDR1 is DFQATT and CDR2 SNEGSKA (reference sequence). In nucleotides, the CDR3 is TGCAGTGCTAGAGATTTTTACCCAACTAATGAAAAACTGTTTTTT. Protein sequence: CSARDFYPTNEKLFF.

The rearrangement links TRBV7-2 to TRBJ1-2, with 7 bases fitting TRBD1. V lost 5 bases and J lost 8; bases outside the gene matches: 11. The CDR3 consists of 14 residues. The germline V gene has CDR1 SGHTA and CDR2 FQGNSA. CDR3 amino acids: CASSHGQAWEGYTF. CDR3 bases: TGTGCCAGCAGCCATGGACAGGCCTGGGAGGGCTACACCTTC.

J is TRBJ2-5 and V is TRBV7-9, with 8 bases aligning to TRBD1. The germline V gene has CDR1 SEHNR and CDR2 FQNEAQ (reference sequence). The V segment lost 5 bases and the J segment 1 base; nucleotides outside the gene matches: 9. The CDR3 sequence is 16 residues long. DNA for the CDR3: TGTGCCAGCAGCCCATCCCAAGGACAGGGCCAAGAGACCCAGTACTTC. Translation: CASSPSQGQGQETQYF.

CDR3 in DNA: TGTGCCACCAGTGAATATAGGACCGCCGGGGTAACCGGGGAGCTGTTTTTT. This translates into CATSEYRTAGVTGELFF. The chain couples TRBV24-1 to TRBJ2-2; tentatively, D is TRBD2 (5 bases). The CDR3 loop spans 17 amino acids. V lost 4 bases to trimming and J lost 5 bases, with 19 bases between them. Per germline, CDR1 KGHDR and CDR2 SFDVKD.

The CDR3 protein is CATSPKVGSRGYTF. The CDR3 DNA is TGTGCCACCAGCCCAAAGGTGGGGTCGCGAGGCTACACCTTC. The chain is built from TRBV15 and TRBJ1-2; no definite D call. The CDR3 spans 14 residues. V was clipped by 5 bases and J by 8 bases, with 18 bases between them. Germline CDR1 and CDR2: LNHNV and YYDKDF (reference sequence).

The chain employs TRBV4-3 and TRBJ2-1, with D possibly matching TRBD2 (5 bases). This CDR3 contains 12 residues. CDR1 and CDR2 (germline): LGHNA, YSLEER. The ends were cut back, 7 bases at V and 6 bases at J, with 10 bases in the middle. This chain's CDR3 is CASNQSGNEQFF. CDR3 sequence (DNA): TGCGCCAGCAACCAGAGCGGCAATGAGCAGTTCTTC.

The CDR3 reads CASSYEGATNEKLFF. Written as DNA, the CDR3 is TGTGCCAGCAGTTATGAAGGGGCAACTAATGAAAAACTGTTTTTT. The genes are TRBV6-5 and TRBJ1-4, with D possibly TRBD1 on 5 matching bases. Trimming took off 3 bases at V and 0 bases at J, with 8 bases between the two ends. The CDR3 covers 15 residues. Looked up from germline, CDR1 is MNHEY and CDR2 is SVGAGI.

This clonotype was counted a few times. J is TRBJ2-1 and V is TRBV20-1; 7 bases fit TRBD2. Germline V CDR1 and CDR2: DFQATT, SNEGSKA (reference sequence). This CDR3 has 14 residues. With V trimmed by 2 bases and J by 10 bases, 11 bases remained unmatched. This CDR3 is CSARPGGTPKEQFF. The CDR3 bases are TGCAGTGCTAGACCGGGGGGAACCCCGAAGGAGCAGTTCTTC.

The CDR3 DNA is TGTGCCAGCAGCGTTCCGGGACGGCCCCTAGTTGCCCAGTACTTC. Its protein is CASSVPGRPLVAQYF. The chain carries TRBV6-2 or TRBV6-3 and TRBJ2-7; D tentatively fits TRBD1 or TRBD2 (5 bases each). The CDR3 is 15 amino acids. Trimming removed 6 bases from V and 10 bases from J, with 25 bases in between. CDR1 is MNHEY, CDR2 SVGEGT, per germline.

This clonotype was recorded a few times. The chain joins TRBV27 to TRBJ2-7; 8 bases are shared with TRBD1. The germline V gene has CDR1 MNHEY and CDR2 SMNVEV (reference sequence). Trimming took 4 bases from V and 5 from J; bases not matched to a gene: 7. The CDR3 length is 14 residues. Here the CDR3 DNA reads TGTGCCAGCAGTTCCGGCAGGGGGCGGAACGAGCAGTACTTC. It translates to CASSSGRGRNEQYF.

This clonotype has more than one count but fewer than ten. The chain joins TRBV29-1 to TRBJ2-1; the D is unclear. CDR1 and CDR2 (germline): SQVTM, ANQGSEA. The CDR3 contains 14 residues. V lost 1 base and J lost 8, with 15 bases in between. The CDR3 region has the DNA TGCAGCGTTGAAGTCGACCCCCTACGCGATGAGCAGTTCTTC. This sequence encodes CSVEVDPLRDEQFF.

The gene calls are TRBV2 and TRBJ2-3; D unresolved. Between the trimmed V and J ends, which lost 8 bases and 1 base, there was a span of 13 bases. The length of the CDR3 is 14 residues. CDR1 SNHLY and CDR2 FYNNEI come from the germline V gene. The chain's CDR3 is CASGRLQGTDTQYF. The CDR3 region has the DNA TGTGCCAGCGGAAGACTCCAGGGCACAGATACGCAGTATTTT.

This clonotype showed up just a few times. The chain is built from TRBV12-3 or TRBV12-4 and TRBJ1-6, with 7 bases aligning to TRBD1. V was clipped by 7 bases and J by 5 bases; unmatched bases: 2. The CDR3 is 13 residues long. The CDR3 DNA reads TGTGCCAGCAAGGGGACAGATAATTCACCCCTCCACTTT. Translation gives CASKGTDNSPLHF.

V and J are TRBV5-1 and TRBJ2-1; tentative D call: TRBD1 (6 bases). Per the germline V gene, CDR1 is SGHRS and CDR2 is YFSETQ. The CDR3 contains 15 residues. Trimming took 0 bases from V and 5 from J, leaving 12 bases between them. In DNA, the CDR3 is TGCGCCAGCAGCTTGGAAGGGGGTATAGACAATGAGCAGTTCTTC. Translation: CASSLEGGIDNEQFF. Together with reference TRBV5-1 and TRBJ2-1, the CDR3 gives the full variable domain: KAGVTQTPRYLIKTRGQQVTLSCSPISGHRSVSWYQQTPGQGLQFLFEYFSETQRNKGNFPGRFSGRQFSNSRSEMNVSTLELGDSALYLCASSLEGGIDNEQFFGPGTRLTVL.

This sequence joins TRBV7-9 and TRBJ2-5, with D perhaps TRBD1 (6 bases). From germline, CDR1 is SEHNR and CDR2 FQNEAQ (reference sequence). The CDR3 is 15 amino acids. V was clipped by 1 base and J by 5 bases, with 14 bases between them. The CDR3 is CASSLVGARRETQYF. In DNA, the CDR3 is TGTGCCAGCAGCTTAGTGGGGGCGCGCAGGGAGACCCAGTACTTC.

The rearrangement joins TRBV4-3 to TRBJ2-1; 9 positions match TRBD2. The tail of the sequence fits TRBJ2-7 better, so the J call may be wrong. The CDR3 has 16 amino acids. Germline V gene sequence: CDR1 LGHNA, CDR2 YSLEER. CDR3 region: CASSQDSGRIYNEQYF. For the CDR3, the DNA is TGCGCCAGCAGCCAGGATAGCGGGAGAATTTACAATGAGCAGTACTTC.

V gene TRBV9 combines with J gene TRBJ2-5; perhaps TRBD1 as D (6 bases). The J call is doubtful: the DNA matches TRBJ2-7 better. Germline values: CDR1 SGDLS, CDR2 YYNGEE. The CDR3 is 14 amino acids. The CDR3 loop reads CASSPDIGQYEQYF. CDR3 DNA: TGTGCCAGCAGCCCAGACATCGGACAGTACGAGCAGTACTTC.

The rearrangement joins TRBV29-1 to TRBJ2-2, with D uncertain. Germline V gene data show CDR1 as SQVTM and CDR2 as ANQGSEA. Trimming cost V 0 bases and J 7 bases, with 9 bases left between them. The length of the CDR3 is 13 residues. The CDR3 loop is CSVEEQFVGELFF. CDR3 nucleotides: TGCAGCGTTGAAGAACAGTTCGTCGGGGAGCTGTTTTTT.

The chain carries TRBV5-1 and TRBJ2-3; 8 nucleotides match TRBD2. CDR1 and CDR2 from the germline V gene are SGHRS and YFSETQ. The CDR3 covers 15 residues. Trimming took 3 bases from V and 6 from J; bases not matched to a gene: 9. The CDR3 coding sequence is TGCGCCAGCAGCTCCCGAGGGGCGGGAGGTGATACGCAGTATTTT. Translation gives CASSSRGAGGDTQYF.

This clonotype was seen more than once but under ten times. The chain uses TRBV28 and TRBJ2-1; the D is unclear. Trimming removed 5 bases from V and 7 bases from J, with 24 bases in between. This CDR3 is 17 amino acids long. Germline V gene sequence: CDR1 MDHEN, CDR2 SYDVKM. CDR3 amino acids: CASSPATRRPGPNEQFF. The CDR3 DNA sequence: TGTGCCAGCAGTCCAGCAACGCGGAGACCAGGACCAAATGAGCAGTTCTTC. The complete variable domain, with remaining parts taken from reference TRBV28 and TRBJ2-1, reads DVKVTQSSRYLVKRTGEKVFLECVQDMDHENMFWYRQDPGLGLRLIYFSYDVKMKEKGDIPEGYSVSREKKERFSLILESASTNQTSMYLCASSPATRRPGPNEQFFGPGTRLTVL.

This clonotype came up a few times. This chain links TRBV12-3 or TRBV12-4 with TRBJ2-3; 9 nucleotides align to TRBD2. J lost 5 bases, V lost 2 bases, and 11 bases had no gene match. This CDR3 has 17 residues. In nucleotides, the CDR3 is TGTGCCAGCAGTTTACTTGGCGGCGGGAGGGTTCGAGATACGCAGTATTTT. Residues: CASSLLGGGRVRDTQYF.